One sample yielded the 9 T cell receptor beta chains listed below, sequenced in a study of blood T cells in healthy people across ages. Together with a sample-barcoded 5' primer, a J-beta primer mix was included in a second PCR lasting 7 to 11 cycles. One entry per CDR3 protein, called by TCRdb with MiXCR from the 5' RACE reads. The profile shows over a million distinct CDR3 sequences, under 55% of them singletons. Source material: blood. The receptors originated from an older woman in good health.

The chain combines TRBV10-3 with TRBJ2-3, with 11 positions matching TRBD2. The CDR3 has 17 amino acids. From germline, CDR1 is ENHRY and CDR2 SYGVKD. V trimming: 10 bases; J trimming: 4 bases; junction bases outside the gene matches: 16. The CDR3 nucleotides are TGTGCCACTGCCCCTTGGGGTAGCGGGAGGGGAGCAGATACGCAGTATTTT. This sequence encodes CATAPWGSGRGADTQYF.

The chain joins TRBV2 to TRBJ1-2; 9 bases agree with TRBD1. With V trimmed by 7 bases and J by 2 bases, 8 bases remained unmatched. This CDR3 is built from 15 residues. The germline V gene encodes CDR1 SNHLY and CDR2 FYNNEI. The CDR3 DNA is TGTGCCAGCACCAAGGAGGGACAGGGAAACTATGGCTACACCTTC. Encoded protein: CASTKEGQGNYGYTF.

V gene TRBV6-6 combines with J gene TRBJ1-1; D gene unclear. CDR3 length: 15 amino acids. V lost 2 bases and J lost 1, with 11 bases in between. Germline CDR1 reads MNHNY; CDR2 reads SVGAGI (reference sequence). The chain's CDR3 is CASSYTGTGNTEAFF. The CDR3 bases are TGTGCCAGCAGTTACACGGGAACCGGGAACACTGAAGCTTTCTTT.

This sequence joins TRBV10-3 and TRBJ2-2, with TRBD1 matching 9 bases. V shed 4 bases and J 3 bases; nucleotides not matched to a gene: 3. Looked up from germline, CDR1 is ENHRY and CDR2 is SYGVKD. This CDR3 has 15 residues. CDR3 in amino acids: CAISGGDRDTGELFF. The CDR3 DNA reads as TGTGCCATCAGTGGGGGGGACAGGGACACCGGGGAGCTGTTTTTT.

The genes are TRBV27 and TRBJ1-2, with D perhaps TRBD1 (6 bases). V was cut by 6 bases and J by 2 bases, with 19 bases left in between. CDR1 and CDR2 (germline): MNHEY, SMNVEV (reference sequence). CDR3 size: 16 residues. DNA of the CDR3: TGTGCCAGCAGAACGCTTACCAGGGGACGGAACTATGGCTACACCTTC. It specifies CASRTLTRGRNYGYTF.

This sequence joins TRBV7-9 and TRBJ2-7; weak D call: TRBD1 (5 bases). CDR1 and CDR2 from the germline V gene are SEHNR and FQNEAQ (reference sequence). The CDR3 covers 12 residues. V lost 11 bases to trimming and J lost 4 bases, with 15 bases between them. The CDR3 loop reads CAASTGPYEQYF. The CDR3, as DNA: TGTGCCGCGAGTACAGGTCCTTACGAGCAGTACTTC.

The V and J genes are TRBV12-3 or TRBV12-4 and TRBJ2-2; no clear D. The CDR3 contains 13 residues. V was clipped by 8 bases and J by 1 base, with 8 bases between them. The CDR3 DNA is TGTGCCAGCCCCCGACGGAACACCGGGGAGCTGTTTTTT. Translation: CASPRRNTGELFF.

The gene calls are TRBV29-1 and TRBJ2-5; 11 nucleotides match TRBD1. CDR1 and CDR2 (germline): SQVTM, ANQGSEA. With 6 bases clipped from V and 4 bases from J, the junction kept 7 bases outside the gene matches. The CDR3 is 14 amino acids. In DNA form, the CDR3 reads TGCAGCGTGGCCGGGACAGGGGGGACAGAGACCCAGTACTTC. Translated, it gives CSVAGTGGTETQYF.

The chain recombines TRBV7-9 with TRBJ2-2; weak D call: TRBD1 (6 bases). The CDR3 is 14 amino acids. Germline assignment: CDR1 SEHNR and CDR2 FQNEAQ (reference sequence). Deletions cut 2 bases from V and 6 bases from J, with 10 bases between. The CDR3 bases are TGTGCCAGCAGCTTAAGGGCAGGGGCCGGGGAGCTGTTTTTT. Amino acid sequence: CASSLRAGAGELFF.